This T cell receptor beta chain was sequenced during a study of blood T cell repertoires in COVID-19. Trimming took off 4 bases at V and 3 bases at J, with 16 bases between the two ends. From germline, CDR1 is SGHDT and CDR2 YYEEEE. CDR3 length equals 15 residues. Methods used by the authors: Nucleated cell counts were estimated from reference gene primer amplification. Assay used: immunoSEQ multiplex PCR; TCRdb lists only in-frame clones, some missing. V, J and clone size are those of that table, while D and trimming were read from the DNA. The sample has about 340,000 clones, over 70% seen once; the top ten hold 3%.

This chain joins TRBV5-6 and TRBJ1-2, with D possibly TRBD1 on 6 matching bases. The receptor was derived from a man younger than 45 with active or convalescent COVID-19. Material for sequencing was peripheral blood. In DNA form, the CDR3 reads TGTGCCAGCAGCCCGGGGGGGGGCGCTGACTATGGCTACACCTTC. The encoded protein is CASSPGGGADYGYTF.